Sequencing of this T cell receptor (beta chain) was carried out in a study of cytomegalovirus exposure and HLA in healthy donors. 13 Jbeta primers and 60 Vbeta primers were used for the PCR. Sequencing used immunoSEQ multiplex PCR; TCRdb keeps in-frame clones, though not all of them. Here the sample spans about 200,000 clones, about an eighth being singletons. Study-wide points: Data from an earlier analysis indicated that most TCR beta V segments were productive either about 90% or about 30% of the time. As a later analysis showed, several of the most significant clusters appeared to be linked to common viral pathogens.

A few counts support this clone. Its specificity is unknown. Germline values: CDR1 SNHLY, CDR2 FYNNEI. Losses at the gene ends were 4 bases for V and 7 bases for J; bases not matched to a gene: 4. The CDR3 sequence is 13 residues long. The sequence derives from a man in his fifties in good health and CMV-seropositive. The gene calls are TRBV2 and TRBJ1-2; 9 bases fit TRBD1. Sample: PBMCs. The CDR3 region is CASSGQGVGGYTF. CDR3 in DNA: TGTGCCAGCAGTGGACAGGGGGTGGGTGGCTACACCTTC.